A few counts support the clone carrying this TCR beta chain. Antigen: not known. The data stem from a study of regulatory T cells in long-lasting Graves disease. Regarding the study as a whole: Persistent disease preferred TRBV28, TRBJ1-2 and TRBJ2-5; new disease, TRBV20-1 and TRBJ2-1.

The ends lost 5 bases at V and 3 bases at J; junction bases unmatched: 9. Germline V gene data show CDR1 as MGHRA and CDR2 as YSYEKL. The CDR3 is 17 residues long. The authors built TCR beta libraries using iRepertoire HTBI primers and Arm-PCR of CDR3 regions. TCRdb reprocessed the multiplex PCR reads via MiXCR and lists one record per CDR3 protein. The sample shows roughly 610,000 distinct CDR3 sequences, roughly 16% of them seen only once. Specified time point: newly diagnosed GD, antithyroid drugs for less than 3 months. The authors made the TCR library using RNA they extracted from PBMCs. Peripheral blood, about 10 milliliters per patient, was collected in EDTA tubes. The same sample was also used in a study of T cells in Graves' hyperthyroidism and ophthalmopathy. In that study: The majority of expanded thyroid clonotypes above 0.001 also appeared in blood.

The gene calls are TRBV4-1 and TRBJ1-5; 11 positions match TRBD1. This TCR was sampled from a woman in her twenties or thirties with Graves disease. The starting material was peripheral blood mononuclear cells (PBMCs), obtained at new diagnosis, from a patient treated with antithyroid drugs. This CDR3 is CASSNGQGATFNQPQHF. The DNA of the CDR3 is TGCGCCAGCAGCAACGGACAGGGGGCAACCTTCAATCAGCCCCAGCATTTT.